The 23 T cell receptor beta chains presented below share a single source sample, sequenced in a study of cytomegalovirus exposure and HLA in healthy donors. The primer mix had 60 Vbeta and 13 Jbeta primers. Profiling relied on immunoSEQ multiplex PCR, and the TCRdb table lists in-frame clones only, not all of them. Found here are over 90,000 clones, around 74% of them singletons; the top ten hold roughly 3%. Sequenced sample: PBMCs. These receptor sequences come from a female donor in good health and CMV-seropositive.

The genes are TRBV6-5 and TRBJ2-7; 7 bases are a match to TRBD2. This CDR3 is 15 amino acids long. With 6 bases clipped from V and 3 bases from J, the junction kept 11 bases outside the gene matches. Germline V gives CDR1 MNHEY, CDR2 SVGAGI. The CDR3 loop reads CASSGQGGSRYEQYF. The CDR3 bases are TGTGCCAGCAGCGGTCAGGGCGGGAGTCGCTACGAGCAGTACTTC.

The chain uses TRBV7-9 and TRBJ2-7, with a weak D call TRBD2 (5 bases). The CDR3 covers 12 residues. Germline-derived CDR1 and CDR2 are SEHNR and FQNEAQ (reference sequence). V lost 3 bases to trimming and J lost 4 bases, with 7 bases between them. CDR3 sequence reads: CASSFSGYEQYF. The CDR3 coding sequence is TGTGCCAGCAGCTTCTCGGGATACGAGCAGTACTTC.

This chain uses TRBV28 with TRBJ1-2, with 8 bases lining up with TRBD1. This CDR3 is built from 15 residues. The V segment lost 8 bases and the J segment 8 bases; nucleotides outside the gene matches: 16. Germline CDR1 is MDHEN and CDR2 is SYDVKM. The CDR3 loop is CASDNTSGTGGGYTF. The CDR3 DNA is TGTGCCAGCGATAATACCTCCGGGACAGGAGGAGGCTACACCTTC.

V usage is TRBV28 and J usage is TRBJ2-5, with 8 bases aligning to TRBD1. This CDR3 is 17 amino acids long. The germline V gene encodes CDR1 MDHEN and CDR2 SYDVKM. After removal of 6 bases from V and 2 bases from J, the junction contained 14 bases not matched to a gene. The CDR3 region has the DNA TGTGCCAGCAGAGCCAGTCCCGGGACAGGAGGGCAAGAGACCCAGTACTTC. Its translation: CASRASPGTGGQETQYF.

The V call is TRBV4-3, the J call TRBJ2-1, with 12 positions matching TRBD2. In germline, CDR1 is LGHNA, CDR2 YSLEER. The CDR3 contains 19 residues. J was trimmed by 2 bases and V by 1 base; bases with no gene match: 9. CDR3 region: CASSQGGPLAGGPYNEQFF. The CDR3 DNA reads TGCGCCAGCAGCCAAGGGGGGCCACTAGCGGGGGGACCCTACAATGAGCAGTTCTTC.

This clone was observed a single time. The J gene is TRBJ2-1, the V gene TRBV5-4, with D tentatively TRBD2 (6 bases). The CDR3 totals 16 residues. V was shortened by 0 bases and J by 0 bases, with 10 bases between the two germline ends. Looked up from germline, CDR1 is SGHNT and CDR2 is YYREEE (reference sequence). The CDR3 DNA is TGTGCCAGCAGCTTGGCGGCGGGGAGCTCCTACAATGAGCAGTTCTTC. Amino acids: CASSLAAGSSYNEQFF.

The chain uses TRBV9 and TRBJ1-5; D is uncertain. The CDR3 has 14 amino acids. Germline V gives CDR1 SGDLS, CDR2 YYNGEE. Trimming took off 0 bases at V and 2 bases at J, with 6 bases between the two ends. The CDR3 protein is CASSVEPGNQPQHF. As DNA, the CDR3 is TGTGCCAGCAGCGTAGAACCGGGCAATCAGCCCCAGCATTTT.

This chain uses TRBV4-3 with TRBJ2-1; TRBD2 is a possible D gene (6 bases). CDR1 LGHNA and CDR2 YSLEER come from the germline V gene. This CDR3 spans 14 amino acids. The V end lost 0 bases, the J end lost 9 bases, and 12 bases lay between the germline ends. In DNA, the CDR3 is TGCGCCAGCAGCCAAGATGCGGGACTTTCTGAGCAGTTCTTC. It is translated as CASSQDAGLSEQFF.

CDR3 protein: CASSLGPRGRAVEQYF. The CDR3 DNA sequence: TGTGCCAGCAGCTTAGGGCCTCGGGGGAGGGCCGTAGAGCAGTACTTC. J is TRBJ2-7 and V is TRBV7-2, with 7 bases lining up with TRBD2. The CDR3 sequence is 16 residues long. CDR1 and CDR2 (germline): SGHTA, FQGNSA. The J segment lost 7 bases and the V segment lost 1 base, leaving 13 bases of the junction unmatched.

In this sample, this clone turned up a few times. The rearrangement uses TRBV7-8 and TRBJ1-2; unclear D gene. Trimming took 0 bases from V and 7 from J, leaving 15 bases between them. This CDR3 comprises 15 residues. CDR1 SGHVS and CDR2 FQNEAQ come from the germline V gene. The CDR3, as DNA: TGTGCCAGCAGCTTAGCGCGGGGAGGGTACGGTGGCTACACCTTC. This encodes CASSLARGGYGGYTF.

The chain links TRBV30 to TRBJ1-6, with 9 bases aligning to TRBD1. Germline V CDR1 and CDR2: GTSNPN, SVGIG (reference sequence). CDR3 length: 15 residues. With 0 bases clipped from V and 9 bases from J, the junction kept 6 bases outside the gene matches. The CDR3 protein is CAWSVGDRDGSPLHF. DNA of the CDR3: TGTGCCTGGAGTGTGGGGGACAGGGATGGTTCACCCCTCCACTTT.

The CDR3 nucleotides are TGTGCCAGCAGCTCCTCCACTAGCGGGAGTTGGAATGAGCAGTTCTTC. Translation gives CASSSSTSGSWNEQFF. This rearrangement joins TRBV11-3 to TRBJ2-1, with TRBD2 identical over 11 bases. The V and J ends lost 4 bases and 7 bases, in that order; junction bases with no gene match: 9. The CDR3 runs to 16 residues. From germline, CDR1 is SGHNT and CDR2 YENEEA. Full variable domain (remainder filled in from reference TRBV11-3 and TRBJ2-1): EAGVVQSPRYKIIEKKQPVAFWCNPISGHNTLYWYLQNLGQGPELLIRYENEEAVDDSQLPKDRFSAERLKGVDSTLKIQPAELGDSAVYLCASSSSTSGSWNEQFFGPGTRLTVL.

The rearrangement joins TRBV7-6 to TRBJ1-5; D gene uncertain. CDR1 SGHVS and CDR2 FNYEAQ come from the germline V gene. The CDR3 spans 14 residues. V lost 5 bases and J lost 2, with 10 bases in between. This CDR3 is CASSPAEGNQPQHF. CDR3 DNA sequence: TGTGCCAGCAGCCCTGCCGAGGGCAATCAGCCCCAGCATTTT.

The J gene is TRBJ1-5, the V gene TRBV9, with D maybe TRBD1 (6 bases). Germline V gene sequence: CDR1 SGDLS, CDR2 YYNGEE. The CDR3 is 14 residues long. The ends were cut back, 3 bases at V and 6 bases at J, with 13 bases in the middle. The CDR3 loop reads CASSARGGVQPQHF. The CDR3 DNA sequence: TGTGCCAGCAGCGCTAGGGGGGGGGTTCAGCCCCAGCATTTT.

This clone was found a few times. The chain links TRBV4-3 to TRBJ2-7; D not certain. From germline, CDR1 is LGHNA and CDR2 YSLEER. The length of the CDR3 is 14 residues. V was clipped by 0 bases and J by 4 bases, with 10 bases between them. CDR3 sequence reads: CASSQELGRYEQYF. CDR3 nucleotide sequence: TGCGCCAGCAGCCAAGAATTGGGCCGTTACGAGCAGTACTTC.

V usage is TRBV5-1 and J usage is TRBJ2-7; 9 bases are shared with TRBD1. CDR1 SGHRS and CDR2 YFSETQ come from the germline V gene. The V segment lost 4 bases and the J segment 5 bases; nucleotides outside the gene matches: 10. The CDR3 extends over 15 amino acids. The CDR3 sequence is CASSPWDREENEQYF. The CDR3, as DNA: TGCGCCAGCAGCCCCTGGGACAGGGAGGAGAACGAGCAGTACTTC.

This chain uses TRBV7-2 with TRBJ2-7; 7 nucleotides match TRBD2. In germline, CDR1 is SGHTA, CDR2 FQGNSA. This CDR3 comprises 14 residues. Germline trimming cut 2 bases from V and 3 bases from J; bases unmatched to any gene: 4. The CDR3 protein is CASSLNPGGYEQYF. CDR3 nucleotides: TGTGCCAGCAGCTTAAATCCGGGGGGCTACGAGCAGTACTTC.

The rearrangement joins TRBV4-3 to TRBJ2-2; 7 bases align to TRBD1. Germline trimming cut 0 bases from V and 7 bases from J; bases unmatched to any gene: 11. CDR3 length: 17 residues. Germline V CDR1 and CDR2: LGHNA, YSLEER. For the CDR3, the DNA is TGCGCCAGCAGCCAAGACCTACGGAACAGGGGTTACGGGGAGCTGTTTTTT. Residues: CASSQDLRNRGYGELFF.

The rearrangement joins TRBV9 to TRBJ1-1; 7 bases align to TRBD1. This CDR3 region has 15 residues. Germline loops: CDR1 SGDLS, CDR2 YYNGEE. Trimming removed 0 bases from V and 3 bases from J; junction bases left unmatched: 5. The CDR3 loop is CASSVVLGGHTEAFF. The CDR3 coding sequence is TGTGCCAGCAGCGTAGTGTTAGGGGGCCACACTGAAGCTTTCTTT.

Concerning this clone: An end of the junction differs from the germline gene, which may be a read error. The V call is TRBV7-8, the J call TRBJ2-3, with D tentatively TRBD1 (5 bases). The CDR3 runs 14 residues. The germline V gene encodes CDR1 SGHVS and CDR2 FQNEAQ. The CDR3 DNA follows: TGTGCCAGCAGCCCCGTGATGGGGCAAAGCCAAGACTCTTTT. Protein product: CASSPVMGQSQDSF.

The chain combines TRBV7-8 with TRBJ2-5; D may be TRBD1 (5 bases). The end of the DNA is better explained by TRBJ2-7, so the J call may be wrong. Germline CDR1 and CDR2: SGHVS and FQNEAQ. The CDR3 has 13 amino acids. CDR3 sequence reads: CASRPDTSYEQYF. In DNA, the CDR3 is TGTGCCAGCCGCCCGGACACCTCCTACGAGCAGTACTTC.

The chain employs TRBV6-1 and TRBJ1-1; 7 bases agree with TRBD1. The CDR3 totals 15 residues. From germline, CDR1 is MNHNS and CDR2 SASEGT. J lost 1 base, V lost 10 bases, and 12 bases had no gene match. The CDR3 sequence: CAILDRAGRNTEAFF. The CDR3 bases are TGTGCCATTCTAGACAGGGCTGGGAGGAACACTGAAGCTTTCTTT.

This chain connects TRBV19 to TRBJ1-2, with 8 bases that match TRBD1. CDR1 is LNHDA, CDR2 SQIVND, per germline (reference sequence). The junction had 24 bases not matched to a gene; V was cut back by 7 bases and J by 5 bases. This CDR3 is 19 amino acids long. In nucleotides, the CDR3 is TGTGCCAGTAATCGTGGTCAGGATGCCTCAGGGGGCCTTGGGTATGGCTACACCTTC. This translates into CASNRGQDASGGLGYGYTF.